The 4 T cell receptor beta chains reported below all come from one sample, sequenced in a study of a mutant IDH1 vaccine in newly diagnosed glioma. Specified time point: week 35, safety follow-up. Every vaccine dose comprised 300 ug of mutant IDH1 20-mer peptide plus topical imiquimod. This table comes from immunoSEQ multiplex PCR, and its TCRdb copy is limited to in-frame clones, with some not included. This sample yields fewer than 45,000 clones, of which around 86% are seen a single time; about 4.5% belongs to the top ten. Antigens for these TCRs are unknown. The source was PBMCs, collected from a glioma patient whose treatment included an IDH1 peptide vaccine. Source of these receptors: a woman aged 35 to 49 with glioma. Some clones in this sample may be carry-over from other donors' samples.

The chain joins TRBV10-3 to TRBJ1-2; D unresolved. Trimming left V 7 bases short and J 8 bases short, with 17 bases between. The CDR3 has 13 amino acids. Germline CDR1 reads ENHRY; CDR2 reads SYGVKD. The CDR3 sequence is CAIKVGKGRGYTF. The CDR3 coding sequence is TGTGCCATCAAGGTGGGGAAGGGAAGGGGCTACACCTTC.

The rearrangement links TRBV7-6 to TRBJ1-1, with 8 bases fitting TRBD1. V trimming: 5 bases; J trimming: 2 bases; junction bases outside the gene matches: 10. Germline-derived CDR1 and CDR2 are SGHVS and FNYEAQ. The CDR3 contains 16 residues. CDR3 loop: CASSPRTAGGNTEAFF. The CDR3, as DNA: TGTGCCAGCAGCCCACGGACCGCAGGGGGCAACACTGAAGCTTTCTTT.

V and J are TRBV29-1 and TRBJ2-4; tentative D call: TRBD2 (6 bases). V was pared by 6 bases and J by 6 bases, with 15 bases between. CDR3 length: 13 amino acids. Germline loops: CDR1 SQVTM, CDR2 ANQGSEA. CDR3 in amino acids: CSVAGQGGNIQYF. The CDR3 region has the DNA TGCAGCGTCGCGGGGCAGGGAGGAAACATTCAGTACTTC.

This clone was counted once. The chain carries TRBV5-4 and TRBJ2-1, with 7 bases identical to TRBD2. The germline gives CDR1 SGHNT, CDR2 YYREEE (reference sequence). This CDR3 contains 12 residues. CDR3: CAEAGADNEQFF. In nucleotides, the CDR3 is TGTGCTGAGGCGGGAGCCGACAATGAGCAGTTCTTC.